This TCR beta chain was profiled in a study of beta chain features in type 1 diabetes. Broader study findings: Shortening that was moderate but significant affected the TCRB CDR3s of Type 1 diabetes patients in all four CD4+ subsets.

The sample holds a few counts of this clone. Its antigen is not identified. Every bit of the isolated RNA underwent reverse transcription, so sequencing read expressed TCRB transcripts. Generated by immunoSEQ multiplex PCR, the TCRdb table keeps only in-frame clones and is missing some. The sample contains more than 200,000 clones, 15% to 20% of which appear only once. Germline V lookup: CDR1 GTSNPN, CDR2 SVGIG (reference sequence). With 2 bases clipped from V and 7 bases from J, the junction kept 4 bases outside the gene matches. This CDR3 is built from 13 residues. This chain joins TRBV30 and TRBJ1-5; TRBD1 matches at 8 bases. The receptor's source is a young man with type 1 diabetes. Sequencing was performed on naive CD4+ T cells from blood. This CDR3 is CAWSPQGEQPQHF. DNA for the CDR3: TGTGCCTGGAGTCCACAGGGGGAGCAGCCCCAGCATTTT. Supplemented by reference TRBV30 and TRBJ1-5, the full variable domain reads SQTIHQWPATLVQPVGSPLSLECTVEGTSNPNLYWYRQAAGRGLQLLFYSVGIGQISSEVPQNLSASRPQDRQFILSSKKLLLSDSGFYLCAWSPQGEQPQHFGDGTRLSIL.